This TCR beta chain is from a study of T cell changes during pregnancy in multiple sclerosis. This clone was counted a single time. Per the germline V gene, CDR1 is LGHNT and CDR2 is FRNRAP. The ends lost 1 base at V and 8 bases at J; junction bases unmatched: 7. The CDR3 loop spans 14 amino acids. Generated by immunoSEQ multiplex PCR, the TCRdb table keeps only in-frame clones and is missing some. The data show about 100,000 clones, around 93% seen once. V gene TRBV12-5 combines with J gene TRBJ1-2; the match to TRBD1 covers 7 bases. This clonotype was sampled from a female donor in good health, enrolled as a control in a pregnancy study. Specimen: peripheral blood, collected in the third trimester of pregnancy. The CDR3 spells CASGLAGQLHGYTF. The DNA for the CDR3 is TGTGCTAGTGGTTTGGCGGGACAGCTACACGGCTACACCTTC.